This T cell receptor beta chain was identified in a study of T cell changes during pregnancy in multiple sclerosis. Trimming cost V 1 base and J 0 bases; bases outside gene matches: 3. CDR1 MGHRA and CDR2 YSYEKL come from the germline V gene. CDR3 length: 15 amino acids. Profiling relied on immunoSEQ multiplex PCR, and the TCRdb table lists in-frame clones only, not all of them. The table shows around 70,000 clones, with around 94% occurring only once. The V and J genes are TRBV4-1 and TRBJ2-7; TRBD2 matches 7 bases. The sequencing here drew on peripheral blood, taken in the second trimester of pregnancy. This receptor was obtained from a female donor in good health, enrolled as a control in a pregnancy study. The CDR3 loop is CASSQGGGSSYEQYF. CDR3 sequence (DNA): TGCGCCAGCAGCCAAGGGGGGGGATCCTCCTACGAGCAGTACTTC.